This T cell receptor beta chain comes out of a study of blood T cell repertoires in COVID-19 (dated by TCRdb to 2018 to 2020). Some background on the complete study: Collaborator samples came from the United States, Italy and Spain and covered acute and convalescent phases of COVID-19. The sample metadata nearly always contained a de-identified subject ID, COVID-19 status, age in years and sex. The dataset comprised deeply sampled blood TCRbeta repertoires from subjects exposed to, actively infected with, or recovered from COVID-19. Samples were obtained from the ongoing ImmuneRACE study (first 160 participants) and from over a thousand subjects provided by 6 global collaborators. Where HLA class I and class II types were available, the types were taken from metadata supplied by the sample provider, not from assay-based typing. A freely available public database, intended as a resource for researchers studying the immune response to SARS-CoV-2, is where the repertoires were released. The material from the prospective study consisted of cDNA or gDNA derived from T cells, B-cell-depleted T cells, or PBMCs.

TCRbeta CDR3 regions were amplified from genomic DNA using the immunoSEQ Assay, a bias-controlled multiplex PCR. The published analysis was carried out like this. Within the assay, amplification of reference gene primers was used to estimate how many nucleated cells each sample contained. To quantify the absolute abundance of each unique TCRbeta CDR3 rearrangement, sequence reads were collapsed and filtered. For each sample, productive Simpson clonality was calculated by taking the square root of Simpson's diversity index across productive rearrangements. What TCRdb holds here is the immuneACCESS table cut down to in-frame rearrangements. Part of the clones is not present; checked against another copy, under half of the missing clones reflect an unresolved V gene, and the others are unexplained. The V and J calls and the clone size are those of that table, but D and trimming were determined from the DNA. The sample table lists about 270,000 clones, 80% to 95% of them with a count of one. Clones ranked in the top ten supply 2.8% of the sample.

Trimming at the junction amounts to 2 bases on V and 10 bases on J, and the germline ends lie 9 bases apart. The CDR3 runs 12 amino acids, cysteine and phenylalanine included. The sequence is cut down to CDR3 DNA, 36 bases in frame from base 1. According to the germline V gene, CDR1 reads MDHEN and CDR2 reads SYDVKM. In the prospective study, participants were 18 to 89 years old, resided in 24 geographic areas of the United States, and were enrolled through a virtual design. Cohort assignment in the prospective study relied on participant-reported clinical history from a screening survey and a study questionnaire. Exposed participants had been in contact, within 2 weeks of entering the study, with a person who had a PCR-confirmed or clinician-diagnosed case of COVID-19. In the prospective study, mobile phlebotomists collected whole blood, serum and a nasopharyngeal or oropharyngeal swab from each participant. Additional blood draws and questionnaires over an approximately 2-month period could optionally be provided by prospective study participants. Before DNA extraction, prospective study blood samples were shipped either frozen or at room temperature.

Study-level results and caveats: The quantity of clinical and demographic metadata differed by source and by participant and was supplied without curation.

A note on this clone: It has no known antigen specificity. No much larger clonotype is one base removed from it; base qualities were not supplied.

The sequencing input was PBMCs or T cells enriched from blood (not recorded which). The clonotype originates from a man aged 35-49 years who had been exposed to COVID-19. Recombination joined TRBV28 with TRBJ2-1, with the D gene call left open. The CDR3 reads CASSLGPREQFF. The nucleotide sequence is TGTGCCAGCAGTTTAGGTCCCAGGGAGCAGTTCTTC. With the portions outside the CDR3 filled from the reference TRBV28 and TRBJ2-1 genes, the complete variable region becomes DVKVTQSSRYLVKRTGEKVFLECVQDMDHENMFWYRQDPGLGLRLIYFSYDVKMKEKGDIPEGYSVSREKKERFSLILESASTNQTSMYLCASSLGPREQFFGPGTRLTVL.